This T cell receptor (beta chain) was observed in a study of shared clonotypes between healthy human individuals. Whole-study findings and limits: Blood alone was sampled, and tissue repertoires likely differ. The low donor count limited represented genetic and exposure-history diversity.

CDR1 is SGHDN, CDR2 FVKESK, per germline. This CDR3 is built from 16 residues. Trimming left V 4 bases short and J 0 bases short, with 15 bases between. Some clones are missing from TCRdb's copy, which holds only in-frame ones; the method was immunoSEQ multiplex PCR. This table holds about half a million clones, approximately 84% found once. Regarding this clone: Its antigen is still unknown.

The receptor comes from a woman in her 40s in good health. Some clones in this sample may be carry-over from other donors' samples. The chain carries TRBV14 and TRBJ1-1; the D is unclear. The sequenced sample consisted of PBMCs. The CDR3 DNA follows: TGTGCCAGCAGCCCCGGGCCGGGAAGGCTGAACACTGAAGCTTTCTTT. The encoded protein is CASSPGPGRLNTEAFF.